The rows below give T cell receptor beta chains drawn from one sample of a study of response to subunit inactivated influenza vaccine. MiXCR was run by TCRdb on the RT-PCR reads, yielding one entry per CDR3 protein. This sample has 500,000 to 600,000 distinct CDR3 sequences; approximately 17% occur once, and the top ten carry less than 4%. Source: CD4+ T cells sorted from PBMCs, taken 23 months after vaccination. The receptors were gathered from a man aged 50 to 75 who received an inactivated influenza vaccine. Each CDR3 is given with its conserved first and last residue. Fields, in order: J gene, V gene, D gene, clone size, CDR3 DNA, CDR3 protein. D genes are given only for firm matches. Only part of the rows carry a size: once, few, many, or a class if the clone is expanded.

TRBJ2-4 TRBV4-3 - many TGCGCCAGCAGCCAAGATCTCTTAGGGGGAAGAAACATTCAGTACTTC CASSQDLLGGRNIQYF
TRBJ2-7 TRBV21-1 - - TGTGCCAGCAGCAAATACAGCGGGCTCTCCTACGAGCAGTACTTC CASSKYSGLSYEQYF
TRBJ2-3 TRBV5-1 - - TGCGCCAGCAACTTGGCCCAAGGAATCACAGATACGCAGTATTTT CASNLAQGITDTQYF
TRBJ2-7 TRBV20-1 - - TGCAGTGCTAGAGACACCGGGGGCCCCTACGAGCAGTACTTC CSARDTGGPYEQYF
TRBJ2-7 TRBV5-1 - - TGCGCCAGCAGCTTGGGGGGACAACCTGAGCAGTACTTC CASSLGGQPEQYF
TRBJ2-1 TRBV20-1 TRBD2 - TGCAGTGCTAGGCCCCCGGGACTACAGGTCCTGTTCTTC CSARPPGLQVLFF
TRBJ2-1 TRBV15 - many TGTGCCACCAGCAGACCGGGACCTTCCTACAATGAGCAGTTCTTC CATSRPGPSYNEQFF
TRBJ2-5 TRBV6-2/TRBV6-3 TRBD1 - TGTGCCAGCAGTTACTCGACAGGGTTGAGAGAGACCCAGTACTTC CASSYSTGLRETQYF
TRBJ1-2 TRBV12-3/TRBV12-4 - few TGTGCCACCGGTCGCCCCTGGGAGGGCTACACCTTC CATGRPWEGYTF
TRBJ2-5 TRBV25-1 - - TGTGCCAGCAGTGAAAGTAGGGCAGCCCCCGGAGAGACCCAGTACTTC CASSESRAAPGETQYF
TRBJ2-1 TRBV5-1 TRBD2 - TGCGCCAGCAGCTCTGGTAGCGGGCCCTACAATGAGCAGTTCTTC CASSSGSGPYNEQFF
TRBJ2-3 TRBV12-3/TRBV12-4 TRBD2 few TGTGCCAGCAGTCTGCTAGCGGGAGGAGGAGATACGCAGTATTTT CASSLLAGGGDTQYF
TRBJ2-3 TRBV4-2 - many TGCGCCAGCAGCCAAGAAGGTGGAGATACGCAGTATTTT CASSQEGGDTQYF
TRBJ1-2 TRBV12-3/TRBV12-4 - few TGTGCCAGCAGTTTGTATCTGGGCGGCTACACCTTC CASSLYLGGYTF
TRBJ1-5 TRBV20-1 - few TGCAGTGCTAGCCCCCCCGGTGTCCAACCCCAGCATTTT CSASPPGVQPQHF
TRBJ2-7 TRBV27 - - TGTGCCAGCAGTTATCTTGCAGCGCGAAGCTCCTACGAGCAGTACTTC CASSYLAARSSYEQYF
TRBJ2-1 TRBV7-6 - many TGTGCCAGCAGCTTGAGAAGGGCCGTGGGCAGGGCGGGTTACAATGAGCAGTTCTTC CASSLRRAVGRAGYNEQFF
TRBJ1-5 TRBV15 - many TGTGCCACCAGCAGGGAACCTAGCACAGGGCAACGACAGCCCCAGCATTTT CATSREPSTGQRQPQHF
TRBJ2-2 TRBV12-3/TRBV12-4 - many TGTGCCAGCAGTTTAAGGGCAGGGTTCACCGGGGAGCTGTTTTTT CASSLRAGFTGELFF
TRBJ2-2 TRBV24-1 TRBD2 - TGTGCCACCAGTGATTTAGCGGGAGGGCCGCCCGGGGAGCTGTTTTTT CATSDLAGGPPGELFF
TRBJ1-1 TRBV3-1 - - TGTGCCAGCAGCCAGTCAGACAGGAACACTGAAGCTTTCTTT CASSQSDRNTEAFF
TRBJ2-2 TRBV12-3/TRBV12-4 - few TGTGCCAGCAGTTTCGGACAGACCACCGGGGAGCTGTTTTTT CASSFGQTTGELFF
TRBJ1-5 TRBV28 - - TGTGCCAGCAGTTTTACGGAGGCCAGTCAGCCCCAGCATTTT CASSFTEASQPQHF
TRBJ2-7 TRBV7-2 TRBD2 - TGTGCCAGCAGACCCCGACTAGCGGGACGCTACGAGCAGTACTTC CASRPRLAGRYEQYF
TRBJ2-2 TRBV11-2 TRBD1 - TGTGCCAGCAGCTTCGGAAGTCCTATGGGACAGGGGAACACCGGGGAGCTGTTTTTT CASSFGSPMGQGNTGELFF
TRBJ2-3 TRBV4-2 TRBD2 - TGTGCCAGCAGCCAAGGTTTGTTTAGCGGGAGAGAAACAGATACGCAGTATTTT CASSQGLFSGRETDTQYF
TRBJ1-1 TRBV20-1 TRBD1 few TGCAGTGCTAGAACGGCGGGACAGGGAAACACTGAAGCTTTCTTT CSARTAGQGNTEAFF
TRBJ2-5 TRBV12-5 - - TGTGCTAGTGGTGGTACAGGACAAGAGACCCAGTACTTC CASGGTGQETQYF
TRBJ2-5 TRBV14 TRBD1 - TGTGCCAGCAGCCGGGTAGACAGGGCTGCAAACCAAGAGACCCAGTACTTC CASSRVDRAANQETQYF
TRBJ2-7 TRBV28 - - TGTGCCAGCAGCTTAATTACTTCCGGGTCATTATTCTACGAGCAGTACTTC CASSLITSGSLFYEQYF
TRBJ2-1 TRBV21-1 - once TGTGCCAGCACCGGGACTAGCGGGATTAATGAGCAGTTCTTC CASTGTSGINEQFF
TRBJ2-7 TRBV12-3/TRBV12-4 - - TGTGCCAGCACCAAGTCAGGCTCCGAAAGGAGGGAGCAGTACTTC CASTKSGSERREQYF
TRBJ2-2 TRBV27 TRBD2 - TGTGCCAGCAGTCGAAGGACTAGCGCGAACACCGGGGAGCTGTTTTTT CASSRRTSANTGELFF
TRBJ1-5 TRBV29-1 - few TGCAGCGGCGTCGTGGGTGAGGGCAATCAGCCCCAGCATTTT CSGVVGEGNQPQHF
TRBJ2-1 TRBV7-9 - - TGTGCCAGCAGCTTAGGTCGCGGGGAATACAATGAGCAGTTCTTC CASSLGRGEYNEQFF
TRBJ2-7 TRBV6-5 - few TGTGCCAGCAGTTACTCGGGGGGGGCCTCCTACGAGCAGTACTTC CASSYSGGASYEQYF
TRBJ2-5 TRBV5-1 - few TGCGCCAGCAGCTGGAGGGGGGAACAAGAGACCCAGTACTTC CASSWRGEQETQYF